Sequencing of this TCR beta chain was carried out in a study of T-cell memory formation after mild COVID-19. This clonotype was counted between two and nine times. Its antigen is not identified. Sample barcodes and UMIs were carried by the TCR alpha and TCR beta cDNA libraries that 5'RACE generated with constant-segment primers. MiXCR, applied by TCRdb to the 5' RACE reads, yields one record per CDR3 protein. Of 100,000 or so distinct CDR3 sequences in the sample, 11% were seen once. V was shortened by 0 bases and J by 7 bases, with 13 bases between the two germline ends. CDR3 length equals 14 residues. Germline CDR1 and CDR2: DFQATT and SNEGSKA (reference sequence). Findings of the study overall: Researchers found some responding clones in pre-infection memory, a sign that cross-reactive memory joined. CD4+ contracting clones lay mainly in CM and EM, CD8+ ones in EMRA. Clones contracting day 15 to 85 were balanced CD4/CD8; later expanders leaned CD4+.

The chain carries TRBV20-1 and TRBJ1-3; a weak D match, TRBD1 (5 bases). Sequencing was performed on PBMCs or a T cell subset sorted from them (not recorded which). The clonotype comes from a man aged 18 to 29 who had mild COVID-19 (a few samples of this study predate the infection). Cell type and time point are not known. The chain's CDR3 is CSARDSGAWNTIYF. Here the CDR3 DNA reads TGCAGTGCTAGAGATTCTGGGGCCTGGAACACCATATATTTT.